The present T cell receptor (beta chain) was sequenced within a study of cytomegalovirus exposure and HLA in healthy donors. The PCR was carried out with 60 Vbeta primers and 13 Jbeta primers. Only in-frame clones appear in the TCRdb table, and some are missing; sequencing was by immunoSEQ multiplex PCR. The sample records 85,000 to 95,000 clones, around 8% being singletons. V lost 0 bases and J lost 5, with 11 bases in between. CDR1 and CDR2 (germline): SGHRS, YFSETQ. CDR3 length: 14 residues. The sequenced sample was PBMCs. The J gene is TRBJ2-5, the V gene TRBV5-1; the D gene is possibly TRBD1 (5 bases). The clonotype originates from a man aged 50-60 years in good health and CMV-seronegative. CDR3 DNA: TGCGCCAGCAGCTTGGGGCAGGGATGGGAGACCCAGTACTTC. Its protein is CASSLGQGWETQYF.